This TCR beta chain was captured by sequencing in a study of T cells in Graves' hyperthyroidism and ophthalmopathy. Each diagnosis drew on symptoms, thyroxine, TRAb, thyroid ultrasound and orbital computed tomography findings. CDR1 is SEHNR and CDR2 is FQNEAQ in the germline V gene (reference sequence). The CDR3 covers 16 residues. V lost 1 base, J lost 4 bases, and 16 bases lay in between. TCR beta CDR3 sequences were amplified from RNA transcripts. HTBI primers were the set used in a first-round RT-PCR of the TCR CDR3. TCRdb ran MiXCR on the multiplex PCR reads and lists one entry per CDR3 protein. Of about 640,000 distinct CDR3 sequences listed, less than 25% are singletons. Overall study findings and caveats: Ophthalmopathy was identified by the model a median around 6 months ahead of onset. Among clonotypes expanded in thyroid above 0.001, most were also found in blood.

Note on this clonotype: What it binds is unknown.

The V gene is TRBV7-9, the J gene TRBJ2-5, with D perhaps matching TRBD1 or TRBD2 (5 bases each). Sequenced input: blood. This sequence was found in a man aged 25-45 years with Graves' ophthalmopathy. The DNA of the CDR3 is TGTGCCAGCAGCTTAGTTTCCGGGATAGGGACAGAGACCCAGTACTTC. Its protein product is CASSLVSGIGTETQYF.